The 25 T cell receptor beta chains in this list originate from one sample, sequenced in a study of T cell responses to AZD1222 COVID-19 vaccine. Profiled with immunoSEQ multiplex PCR; TCRdb holds only in-frame clones, not every one. The sample contains more than 95,000 clones, 75% to 90% of which appear only once. The specimen comprised peripheral blood, sampled on day 0 of MenACWY control vaccination. These receptor sequences come from an adult in good health.

The rearrangement links TRBV19 to TRBJ2-7; 7 bases align to TRBD2. The V and J ends lost 3 bases and 2 bases, in that order; junction bases with no gene match: 1. Germline CDR1 and CDR2: LNHDA and SQIVND (reference sequence). The CDR3 covers 13 residues. The CDR3 DNA reads as TGTGCCAGTAGTATCAGCGGGGCCTACGAGCAGTACTTC. Its translation is CASSISGAYEQYF.

This rearrangement joins TRBV29-1 to TRBJ1-1; D is unresolved. CDR1 is SQVTM, CDR2 ANQGSEA, per germline. CDR3 length equals 11 residues. Trimming cost V 4 bases and J 11 bases, with 14 bases left between them. Here the CDR3 reads CSVVRDGMAFF. The CDR3 DNA is TGCAGCGTTGTCCGTGACGGGATGGCTTTCTTT.

The genes are TRBV5-1 and TRBJ1-1; possible D gene TRBD1, 5 bases. The germline V and J ends were trimmed by 1 base and 7 bases, with 20 bases remaining between them. The CDR3 spans 16 residues. Germline V lookup: CDR1 SGHRS, CDR2 YFSETQ. CDR3 in amino acids: CASSLTVLGGSREAFF. CDR3 in DNA: TGCGCCAGCAGCTTGACCGTGCTGGGGGGGAGCCGTGAAGCTTTCTTT.

J is TRBJ2-7 and V is TRBV5-1; D may be TRBD1 (6 bases). The CDR3 is 13 residues long. Trimming left V 10 bases short and J 2 bases short, with 16 bases between. CDR1 SGHRS and CDR2 YFSETQ come from the germline V gene. The CDR3 coding sequence is TGCGCCCTCAGGGGCAGTTTCCCCTACGAGCAGTACTTC. Translated: CALRGSFPYEQYF.

The CDR3 DNA reads TGTGCCAGCAGCGTATCGGGGGGAACTATGAACACAGATACGCAGTATTTT. Its translation: CASSVSGGTMNTDTQYF. V usage is TRBV9 and J usage is TRBJ2-3; 7 bases map to TRBD2. V shed 1 base and J 2 bases; nucleotides not matched to a gene: 10. Germline-derived CDR1 and CDR2 are SGDLS and YYNGEE. There are 17 residues in the CDR3. Full variable domain (outside the CDR3, taken from reference TRBV9 and TRBJ2-3): DSGVTQTPKHLITATGQRVTLRCSPRSGDLSVYWYQQSLDQGLQFLIQYYNGEERAKGNILERFSAQQFPDLHSELNLSSLELGDSALYFCASSVSGGTMNTDTQYFGPGTRLTVL.

The table lists this clone with a count of one. The V gene is TRBV6-2 or TRBV6-3, the J gene TRBJ2-7; TRBD1 or TRBD2 may be the D gene (5 bases each). The CDR3 consists of 12 residues. Looked up from germline, CDR1 is MNHEY and CDR2 is SVGEGT. With 6 bases removed from V and 5 bases from J, the gap between germline ends came to 11 bases. CDR3 amino acids: CASSPRGDEQYF. The CDR3 DNA reads as TGTGCCAGCAGCCCCCGGGGCGACGAGCAGTACTTC.

The chain employs TRBV18 and TRBJ2-2; 7 bases are shared with TRBD1. The CDR3 is 14 amino acids. Germline loops: CDR1 KGHSH, CDR2 LQKENI. V gave up 9 bases and J gave up 3 bases; unmatched junction bases: 7. The CDR3, as DNA: TGTGCCAGTTCGACAGGGCTTGACACCGGGGAGCTGTTTTTT. It codes for CASSTGLDTGELFF.

The CDR3 nucleotides are TGTGCCAGCAGTGAAGACAGAACGTCGGGCAATCAGCCCCAGCATTTT. It translates to CASSEDRTSGNQPQHF. The chain joins TRBV6-1 to TRBJ1-5; D unclear. Trimming pared 1 base from V and 2 bases from J, leaving 12 bases between. Germline CDR1 is MNHNS and CDR2 is SASEGT. The CDR3 consists of 16 residues.

The chain uses TRBV7-9 and TRBJ1-5; 7 bases align to TRBD1. The V gene's germline CDR1 is SEHNR and CDR2 FQNEAQ (reference sequence). V was clipped by 3 bases and J by 0 bases; unmatched bases: 5. The CDR3 length is 16 residues. The CDR3 is CASSFDRVSSNQPQHF. The CDR3, as DNA: TGTGCCAGCAGCTTTGACAGGGTTAGTAGCAATCAGCCCCAGCATTTT.

The chain couples TRBV4-3 to TRBJ1-6; no clear D gene. Trimming took 1 base from V and 11 from J, leaving 12 bases between them. CDR3 length: 14 amino acids. The germline gives CDR1 LGHNA, CDR2 YSLEER. The CDR3 DNA follows: TGCGCCAGCAGCCAAGTAAAAAGTGGTGCACCCCTCCACTTT. Encoded protein: CASSQVKSGAPLHF.

This clone was observed a handful of times. This chain connects TRBV19 to TRBJ1-5; possible D gene TRBD1, 5 bases. V shed 4 bases and J shed 6 bases, with 16 bases lying between them. The germline V gene encodes CDR1 LNHDA and CDR2 SQIVND (reference sequence). The CDR3 has 15 residues. CDR3 DNA: TGTGCCAGTAGTAGAGGGGCAGGAGGCAGTCAGCCCCAGCATTTT. It encodes CASSRGAGGSQPQHF.

Comment on this clone: A junction end diverges from the germline sequence, so it may reflect a read error. The chain couples TRBV5-1 to TRBJ2-7; no definite D call. The CDR3 runs to 13 residues. Germline-derived CDR1 and CDR2 are SGHRS and YFSETQ. The CDR3 protein is CASSSLLSDEQYF. The CDR3 nucleotides are TGCGCCAGCAGCAGTCTCCTCTCCGACGAGCAGTACTTC.

This clone was picked up one time. This rearrangement joins TRBV7-6 to TRBJ2-3; TRBD1 or TRBD2 may be the D gene (6 bases each). CDR1 and CDR2 from the germline V gene are SGHVS and FNYEAQ. This CDR3 has 16 amino acids. V lost 4 bases to trimming and J lost 1 base, with 15 bases between them. The DNA for the CDR3 is TGTGCCAGCAGCTACCGAACGGGGGCTGGCACAGATACGCAGTATTTT. Its translation: CASSYRTGAGTDTQYF.

This sequence joins TRBV21-1 and TRBJ1-5; TRBD1 is taken as the D call from the table, unchecked against the DNA. TRBV21-1 counts as a pseudogene. The CDR3 extends over 17 amino acids. CDR3 coding DNA: TGTGCCAGCAGCAAAATGTGGGAACAGGGGCCCTATCAGCCCCAGCATTTT. Protein: CASSKMWEQGPYQPQHF.

In its sample, this clone was seen a few times. The chain is built from TRBV30 and TRBJ1-6, with D maybe TRBD1 (6 bases). Trimming cost V 3 bases and J 8 bases, with 11 bases left between them. Germline CDR1 reads GTSNPN; CDR2 reads SVGIG (reference sequence). The CDR3 is 13 residues long. CDR3 residues: CAWRADSYSPLHF. CDR3 nucleotide sequence: TGTGCCTGGAGAGCGGACAGTTATTCACCCCTCCACTTT. Full variable domain (outside the CDR3, taken from reference TRBV30 and TRBJ1-6): SQTIHQWPATLVQPVGSPLSLECTVEGTSNPNLYWYRQAAGRGLQLLFYSVGIGQISSEVPQNLSASRPQDRQFILSSKKLLLSDSGFYLCAWRADSYSPLHFGNGTRLTVT.

This sequence joins TRBV5-6 and TRBJ1-1, with unresolved D. Deletions cut 1 base from V and 6 bases from J, with 7 bases between. Per germline, CDR1 SGHDT and CDR2 YYEEEE. CDR3 size: 12 residues. The CDR3 nucleotides read TGTGCCAGCAGCTTGCGTAGAGCTGAAGCTTTCTTT. This codes for CASSLRRAEAFF.

The CDR3 sequence: CASSPRTGADYEQYF. The CDR3 nucleotides read TGTGCCAGTAGCCCAAGGACAGGGGCGGACTACGAGCAGTACTTC. The chain employs TRBV19 and TRBJ2-7, with 9 bases that match TRBD1. V lost 6 bases and J lost 3; bases outside the gene matches: 9. The CDR3 spans 15 residues. Germline lookup yields CDR1 LNHDA and CDR2 SQIVND (reference sequence).

This clone appeared a few times. CDR3 in DNA: TGTGCCAGCAGTTACCCCAACAGGGATGGCTACGAGCAGTACTTC. Its translation: CASSYPNRDGYEQYF. This chain links TRBV6-2 or TRBV6-3 with TRBJ2-7; maybe TRBD1 (6 bases). Deletions cut 2 bases from V and 3 bases from J, with 14 bases between. This CDR3 is 15 amino acids long. CDR1 and CDR2 (germline): MNHEY, SVGEGT.

V and J are TRBV19 and TRBJ2-3; tentative D call: TRBD1 (6 bases). CDR3 length: 14 amino acids. V lost 1 base, J lost 1 base, and 6 bases lay in between. CDR1 is LNHDA and CDR2 is SQIVND in the germline V gene (reference sequence). The CDR3 loop reads CASSIGQGTDTQYF. The DNA of the CDR3 is TGTGCCAGTAGTATAGGACAGGGCACAGATACGCAGTATTTT.

V usage is TRBV7-9 and J usage is TRBJ2-1; 8 bases align to TRBD1. J lost 9 bases, V lost 5 bases, and 6 bases had no gene match. Germline CDR1 is SEHNR and CDR2 is FQNEAQ (reference sequence). This CDR3 is 13 amino acids long. The CDR3 is CASSNSGGGEQFF. In DNA, the CDR3 is TGTGCCAGCAGCAATTCAGGGGGCGGTGAGCAGTTCTTC.

The gene calls are TRBV6-2 or TRBV6-3 and TRBJ1-2; D perhaps matches TRBD1 (6 bases). CDR1 and CDR2 from the germline V gene are MNHEY and SVGEGT. The V gene lost 2 bases and the J gene lost 4 bases, with 8 bases spanning the gap. CDR3 length equals 13 residues. CDR3 bases: TGTGCCAGCAGTTACCGACAGGTCTATGGCTACACCTTC. Protein product: CASSYRQVYGYTF.

The V call is TRBV5-6, the J call TRBJ1-3; TRBD1 matches at 7 bases. This CDR3 contains 14 residues. Germline loops: CDR1 SGHDT, CDR2 YYEEEE. V dropped 2 bases and J dropped 4; count of bases not matched to a gene: 3. The CDR3 nucleotides read TGTGCCAGCAGCTTACAGGGGACGGGAAACACCATATATTTT. Translating it yields CASSLQGTGNTIYF.

The rearrangement joins TRBV19 to TRBJ1-1, with 11 bases lining up with TRBD1. The CDR3 spans 18 residues. Germline values: CDR1 LNHDA, CDR2 SQIVND (reference sequence). J lost 0 bases, V lost 7 bases, and 13 bases had no gene match. Written as DNA, the CDR3 is TGTGCCAGTAAAAGCCTGGACAGGGGGCGAGGCATGAACACTGAAGCTTTCTTT. This encodes CASKSLDRGRGMNTEAFF.

The chain carries TRBV5-5 and TRBJ2-7, with TRBD2 as a possible D gene (7 bases). Per the germline V gene, CDR1 is SGHKS and CDR2 is YYEKEE (reference sequence). The ends were cut back, 0 bases at V and 3 bases at J, with 10 bases in the middle. The CDR3 contains 14 residues. CDR3 nucleotides: TGTGCCAGCAGCTTGGAGGGGGGGATCTACGAGCAGTACTTC. Protein product: CASSLEGGIYEQYF.

The chain joins TRBV6-5 to TRBJ1-4; D gene unclear. The V end lost 2 bases, the J end lost 0 bases, and 7 bases lay between the germline ends. CDR1 is MNHEY, CDR2 SVGAGI, per germline. This CDR3 comprises 15 residues. The CDR3, as DNA: TGTGCCAGCAGTTACAGTACTGCAACTAATGAAAAACTGTTTTTT. Translating gives CASSYSTATNEKLFF.